This T cell receptor beta chain originates from a study of blood T cell repertoires in COVID-19. The wider study: Donors in the United States, Italy and Spain gave samples during acute or convalescent COVID-19.

Authors' methods: By means of reference gene primer amplification, nucleated cell counts were estimated. The protocol was immunoSEQ multiplex PCR, while the TCRdb copy is restricted to in-frame clones and leaves out a portion. From that table come the V and J calls and clone size; the DNA was used to work out D and trimming. In the table there are around 190,000 clones, 75% to 85% of which are singletons. This CDR3 has 14 amino acids. Germline loops: CDR1 LGHDT, CDR2 YNNKEL (reference sequence). V gave up 1 base and J gave up 8 bases; unmatched junction bases: 6. Enrollees, roughly 18 to 90 years old, lived in 24 US areas. Cohorts were assigned according to the clinical history that participants reported.

The chain recombines TRBV3-1 (or the pseudogene TRBV3-2) with TRBJ1-2; 8 nucleotides agree with TRBD1. The sample was PBMCs or T cells enriched from blood (not recorded which). The sequence came from a woman aged 45 to 65 with acute COVID-19. CDR3 sequence reads: CASSQAGGGEGYTF. CDR3 DNA: TGTGCCAGCAGCCAAGCAGGGGGCGGAGAAGGCTACACCTTC.